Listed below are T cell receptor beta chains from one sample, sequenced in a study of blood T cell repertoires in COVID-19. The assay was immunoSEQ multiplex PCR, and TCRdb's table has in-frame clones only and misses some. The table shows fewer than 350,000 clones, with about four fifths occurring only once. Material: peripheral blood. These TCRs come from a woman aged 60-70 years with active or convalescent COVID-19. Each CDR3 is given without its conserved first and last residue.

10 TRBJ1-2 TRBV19 ASRAGGYGYT
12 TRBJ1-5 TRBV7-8 ASSRYRGDQPQH
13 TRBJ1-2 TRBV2 ASSPRGQGGGGYT
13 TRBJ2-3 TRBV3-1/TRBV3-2 ASRILAGGRDTQY
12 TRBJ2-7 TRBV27 ASSPGQGWYEQY
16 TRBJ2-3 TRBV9 ASSVESGGGGPVDTQY
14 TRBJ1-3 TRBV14 ASSQDPQYSGNTIY
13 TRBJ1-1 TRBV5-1 ASSFWGRLNTEAF
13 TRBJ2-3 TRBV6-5 ASSTGGIAADTQY
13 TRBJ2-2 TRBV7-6 ASSLWGAGTGELF
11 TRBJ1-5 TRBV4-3 ASSPNLNQPQH
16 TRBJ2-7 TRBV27 ASSLTPGLAGLPYEQY
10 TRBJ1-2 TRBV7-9 ASSSDTYGYT
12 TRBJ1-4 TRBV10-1 ASSPGGANEKLF
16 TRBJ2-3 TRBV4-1 ASSQRTSGGTNTDTQY
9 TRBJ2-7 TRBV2 ASSWRTEQY
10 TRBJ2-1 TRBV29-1 SVGWIGNEQF
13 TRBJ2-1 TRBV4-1 ASSPSLYSYNEQF
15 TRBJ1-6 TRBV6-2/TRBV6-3 ASSYSRQGTSNSPLH
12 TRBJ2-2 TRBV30 AWSVSWNTGELF
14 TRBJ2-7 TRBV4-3 ASSPGLAGLSYEQY
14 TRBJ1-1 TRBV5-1 ASSVDRGHMDTEAF